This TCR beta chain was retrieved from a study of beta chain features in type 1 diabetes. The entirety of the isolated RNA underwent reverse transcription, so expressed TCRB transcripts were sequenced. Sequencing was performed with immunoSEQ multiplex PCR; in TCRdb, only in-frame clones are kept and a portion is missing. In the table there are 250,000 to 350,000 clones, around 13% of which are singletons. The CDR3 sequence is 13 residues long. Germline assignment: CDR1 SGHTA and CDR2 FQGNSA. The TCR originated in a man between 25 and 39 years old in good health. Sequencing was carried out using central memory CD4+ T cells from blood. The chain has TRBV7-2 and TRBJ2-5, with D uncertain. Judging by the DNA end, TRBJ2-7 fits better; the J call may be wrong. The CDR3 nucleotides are TGTGCCAGCAGCTTAGGATTCACCTACGAGCAGTACTTC. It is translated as CASSLGFTYEQYF.